These 11 T cell receptor beta chains were all obtained from the same sample, sequenced in a study of shared clonotypes between healthy human individuals. Clones were read by immunoSEQ multiplex PCR, and TCRdb kept only the in-frame ones, dropping some. The table includes under 2,500,000 clones, 90% to 97% detected once. Input material: naive CD4+ T cells sorted from blood. Regarding subset: CD45RA+ positively selected. These receptors came from a man aged 18 to 35 in good health.

The rearrangement links TRBV10-3 to TRBJ1-3; D may be TRBD1 (6 bases). The CDR3 is made up of 12 amino acids. Trimming left V 9 bases short and J 4 bases short, with 10 bases between. CDR1 and CDR2 from the germline V gene are ENHRY and SYGVKD. CDR3 in DNA: TGTGCCATACTACAGGGAGGAAACACCATATATTTT. Encoded protein: CAILQGGNTIYF.

V gene TRBV27 combines with J gene TRBJ2-7; tentative D call: TRBD1 (6 bases). Germline V gene data show CDR1 as MNHEY and CDR2 as SMNVEV (reference sequence). The V gene lost 6 bases and the J gene lost 0 bases, with 15 bases spanning the gap. The CDR3 is 15 residues long. Here the CDR3 DNA reads TGTGCCAGCAGCAGGGACACCGCCTACTCCTACGAGCAGTACTTC. This translates into CASSRDTAYSYEQYF.

V usage is TRBV29-1 and J usage is TRBJ1-2, with D uncertain. Germline loops: CDR1 SQVTM, CDR2 ANQGSEA. Trimming stripped 0 bases from V and 8 bases from J, with 13 bases between. The CDR3 has 13 residues. The CDR3 region is CSVEEATAGGYTF. The CDR3 DNA reads TGCAGCGTTGAAGAGGCCACGGCGGGAGGCTACACCTTC.

V is TRBV6-1 and J is TRBJ2-7; TRBD1 might be the D (6 bases). This CDR3 has 14 residues. Germline V CDR1 and CDR2: MNHNS, SASEGT. The ends were cut back, 4 bases at V and 0 bases at J, with 10 bases in the middle. The CDR3 nucleotides read TGTGCCAGCAGTGGACAGGCCTTCTCCTACGAGCAGTACTTC. It translates to CASSGQAFSYEQYF.

The CDR3 DNA reads as TGTGCCAGCAGCCCGTCTCTAGGGGAGACTTTCTACGAGCAGTACTTC. It specifies CASSPSLGETFYEQYF. The chain joins TRBV4-2 to TRBJ2-7; TRBD1 or TRBD2 may be the D gene (5 bases each). The CDR3 loop spans 16 amino acids. The ends were cut back, 4 bases at V and 3 bases at J, with 19 bases in the middle. Germline V gene sequence: CDR1 LGHNA, CDR2 YNFKEQ.

V gene TRBV6-5 combines with J gene TRBJ1-1; D unresolved. Trimming took 2 bases from V and 4 from J, leaving 14 bases between them. The CDR3 runs to 15 residues. The germline V gene encodes CDR1 MNHEY and CDR2 SVGAGI. The CDR3 loop reads CASSYGVNKGTEAFF. The DNA of the CDR3 is TGTGCCAGCAGTTACGGGGTGAATAAGGGCACTGAAGCTTTCTTT.

The chain combines TRBV4-3 with TRBJ2-3; 7 bases match TRBD2. The J segment lost 4 bases and the V segment lost 0 bases, leaving 4 bases of the junction unmatched. This CDR3 is 15 amino acids long. The germline V gene has CDR1 LGHNA and CDR2 YSLEER. The CDR3 sequence: CASSQDGGRADTQYF. As DNA, the CDR3 is TGCGCCAGCAGCCAAGACGGAGGGAGGGCAGATACGCAGTATTTT.

The chain employs TRBV5-1 and TRBJ1-2; no clear D. Germline CDR1 reads SGHRS; CDR2 reads YFSETQ. This CDR3 is 15 amino acids long. The germline V and J ends were trimmed by 0 bases and 4 bases, with 13 bases remaining between them. CDR3 bases: TGCGCCAGCAGCTTGGAGCCGGGCATAAGCTATGGCTACACCTTC. It encodes CASSLEPGISYGYTF.

In this sample, this clone turned up a few times. The chain combines TRBV27 with TRBJ2-7; 8 positions agree with TRBD1. The CDR3 loop spans 13 amino acids. Per germline, CDR1 MNHEY and CDR2 SMNVEV (reference sequence). The junction had 5 bases not matched to a gene; V was cut back by 5 bases and J by 5 bases. DNA of the CDR3: TGTGCCAGCAGTAGACAGGGGTTAAACGAGCAGTACTTC. It encodes CASSRQGLNEQYF.

The genes are TRBV7-3 and TRBJ1-1; D call uncertain. The V gene lost 0 bases and the J gene lost 1 base, with 9 bases spanning the gap. Germline V gene lookup returns CDR1 SGHTA and CDR2 FQGTGA. The CDR3 spans 15 residues. CDR3 loop: CASSLTGRQNTEAFF. The CDR3 nucleotides read TGTGCCAGCAGCTTAACGGGCCGGCAGAACACTGAAGCTTTCTTT. The complete variable domain, with remaining parts taken from reference TRBV7-3 and TRBJ1-1, reads GAGVSQTPSNKVTEKGKYVELRCDPISGHTALYWYRQSLGQGPEFLIYFQGTGAADDSGLPNDRFFAVRPEGSVSTLKIQRTERGDSAVYLCASSLTGRQNTEAFFGQGTRLTVV.

J is TRBJ2-5 and V is TRBV5-1, with 12 bases aligning to TRBD2. The CDR3 contains 16 residues. Trimming at V came to 4 bases and at J to 5 bases, leaving 9 bases not matched to a gene. Germline-derived CDR1 and CDR2 are SGHRS and YFSETQ. The CDR3 loop is CASSVTSGGVRETQYF. The CDR3 coding sequence is TGCGCCAGCAGCGTGACTAGCGGGGGTGTCCGTGAGACCCAGTACTTC.